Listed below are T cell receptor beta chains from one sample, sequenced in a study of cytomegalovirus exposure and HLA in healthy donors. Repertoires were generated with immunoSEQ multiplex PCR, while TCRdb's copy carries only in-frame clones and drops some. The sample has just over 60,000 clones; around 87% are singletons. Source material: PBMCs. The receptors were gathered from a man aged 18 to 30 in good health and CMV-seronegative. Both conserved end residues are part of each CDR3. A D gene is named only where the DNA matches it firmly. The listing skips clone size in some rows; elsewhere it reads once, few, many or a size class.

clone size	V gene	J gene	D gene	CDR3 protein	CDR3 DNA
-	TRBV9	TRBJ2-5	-	CASSLDREETQYF	TGTGCCAGCAGCTTGGACAGAGAAGAGACCCAGTACTTC
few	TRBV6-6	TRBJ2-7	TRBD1	CASSYETGVNEQYF	TGTGCCAGCAGTTACGAGACAGGGGTAAACGAGCAGTACTTC
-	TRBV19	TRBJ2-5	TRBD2	CASSMGLAGVETQYF	TGTGCCAGTAGTATGGGGCTAGCGGGGGTTGAGACCCAGTACTTC
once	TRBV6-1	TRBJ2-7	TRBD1	CASIRDRGRYEQYF	TGTGCCAGCATCAGGGACAGGGGGCGGTACGAGCAGTACTTC
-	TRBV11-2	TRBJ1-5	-	CASSSGVRDQPQHF	TGTGCCAGCAGCTCAGGGGTTCGAGATCAGCCCCAGCATTTT
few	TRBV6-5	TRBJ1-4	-	CASRLTGTQGEKLFF	TGTGCCAGCAGGCTAACCGGGACTCAAGGAGAAAAACTGTTTTTT
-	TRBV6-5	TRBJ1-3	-	CASSPGWNTIYF	TGTGCCAGCAGTCCGGGTTGGAACACCATATATTTT
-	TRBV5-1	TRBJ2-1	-	CASSLQGGNEQFF	TGCGCCAGCAGCTTGCAGGGGGGAAATGAGCAGTTCTTC
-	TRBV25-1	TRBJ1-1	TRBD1	CASSSRGQGATEAFF	TGTGCCAGCAGTTCGAGGGGACAGGGGGCGACTGAAGCTTTCTTT
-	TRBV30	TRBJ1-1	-	CAWSPGRTEAFF	TGTGCCTGGAGCCCTGGGAGGACTGAAGCTTTCTTT
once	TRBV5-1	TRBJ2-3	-	CASSQGGQTDTQYF	TGCGCCAGCAGCCAGGGGGGCCAGACAGATACGCAGTATTTT
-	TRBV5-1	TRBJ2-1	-	CASSLAPDSNEQFF	TGCGCCAGCAGCTTGGCTCCCGACAGTAATGAGCAGTTCTTC
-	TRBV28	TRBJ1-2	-	CASSRYGYTF	TGTGCCAGCAGTCGCTATGGCTACACCTTC
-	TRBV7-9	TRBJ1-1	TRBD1	CASSNPDRGKDTEAFF	TGTGCCAGCAGCAATCCTGACAGGGGGAAAGACACTGAAGCTTTCTTT
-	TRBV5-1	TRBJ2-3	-	CASSPGHSTDTQYF	TGCGCCAGCAGCCCGGGACATAGCACAGATACGCAGTATTTT
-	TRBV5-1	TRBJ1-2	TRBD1	CASSSGTGGADYGYTF	TGCGCCAGCAGCTCGGGGACAGGGGGGGCGGACTATGGCTACACCTTC